This entry lists 25 T cell receptor beta chains sequenced from one sample in a study of response to subunit inactivated influenza vaccine. In TCRdb, the RT-PCR reads were re-called with MiXCR into one record per CDR3 protein. Of fewer than 700,000 distinct CDR3 sequences listed, about an eighth are singletons. This material consisted of PBMCs from blood, taken 40 to 50 days after vaccination. The receptors were sampled from a man aged 45-60 years who received an inactivated influenza vaccine.

This clonotype was seen repeatedly, ten times or more. The rearrangement joins TRBV20-1 to TRBJ2-1; D unclear. This CDR3 spans 14 amino acids. Between the trimmed V and J ends, which lost 5 bases and 0 bases, there was a span of 11 bases. Germline V gene sequence: CDR1 DFQATT, CDR2 SNEGSKA (reference sequence). CDR3 coding DNA: TGCAGTGCTCGGGTGTCGAGCTCCTACAATGAGCAGTTCTTC. Amino acids: CSARVSSSYNEQFF.

The V and J genes are TRBV7-2 and TRBJ2-5; TRBD2 matches 7 bases. This CDR3 contains 16 residues. J lost 2 bases, V lost 5 bases, and 11 bases had no gene match. Germline-derived CDR1 and CDR2 are SGHTA and FQGNSA. This chain's CDR3 is CASSGEGLARQETQYF. The CDR3 nucleotides are TGTGCCAGCAGCGGGGAGGGACTGGCAAGACAAGAGACCCAGTACTTC.

The chain has TRBV4-3 and TRBJ2-2; D might be TRBD1 (6 bases). V lost 3 bases and J lost 4, with 21 bases in between. Germline CDR1 is LGHNA and CDR2 is YSLEER. CDR3 length equals 18 residues. CDR3 sequence reads: CASSQRFPRTAGTGELFF. The CDR3 coding sequence is TGCGCCAGCAGCCAGAGATTTCCAAGGACAGCCGGCACCGGGGAGCTGTTTTTT.

This chain links TRBV5-1 with TRBJ2-7; 7 bases align to TRBD2. CDR3 length equals 15 residues. V lost 4 bases to trimming and J lost 0 bases; unmatched junction nucleotides: 7. CDR1 SGHRS and CDR2 YFSETQ come from the germline V gene. The CDR3 DNA reads TGCGCCAGCAGCCCCTTTGGCGGGGGCTCCTACGAGCAGTACTTC. Its translation: CASSPFGGGSYEQYF.

This clonotype was counted many times. This chain links TRBV5-6 with TRBJ1-6; D is ambiguous. Trimming cost V 1 base and J 5 bases, with 10 bases left between them. CDR3 size: 15 residues. Looked up from germline, CDR1 is SGHDT and CDR2 is YYEEEE. CDR3 in amino acids: CASSLSRRNNSPLHF. CDR3 DNA: TGTGCCAGCAGCTTGTCTCGCAGGAATAATTCACCCCTCCACTTT.

The chain recombines TRBV4-1 with TRBJ1-2; D gene unclear. The V gene's germline CDR1 is MGHRA and CDR2 YSYEKL. CDR3 length equals 14 residues. V lost 0 bases to trimming and J lost 7 bases, with 12 bases between them. In DNA form, the CDR3 reads TGCGCCAGCAGCCAAGATGGGAGGCGGGCTGGCTACACCTTC. Its protein product is CASSQDGRRAGYTF.

This clonotype was found a few times. V and J are TRBV6-1 and TRBJ2-6, with no clear D. This CDR3 comprises 16 residues. Trimming left V 0 bases short and J 0 bases short, with 6 bases between. The germline V gene encodes CDR1 MNHNS and CDR2 SASEGT. Here the CDR3 reads CASSEARFSGANVLTF. The CDR3 DNA reads TGTGCCAGCAGTGAAGCCCGATTCTCTGGGGCCAACGTCCTGACTTTC.

This clonotype appeared many times. This chain uses TRBV7-2 with TRBJ1-6; D gene uncertain. The CDR3 is made up of 14 amino acids. V was clipped by 3 bases and J by 3 bases, with 6 bases between them. The V gene's germline CDR1 is SGHTA and CDR2 FQGNSA. CDR3 nucleotide sequence: TGTGCCAGCAGCTTCCACAGCTATAATTCACCCCTCCACTTT. As protein: CASSFHSYNSPLHF. Full variable domain (remainder filled in from reference TRBV7-2 and TRBJ1-6): GAGVSQSPSNKVTEKGKDVELRCDPISGHTALYWYRQSLGQGLEFLIYFQGNSAPDKSGLPSDRFSAERTGGSVSTLTIQRTQQEDSAVYLCASSFHSYNSPLHFGNGTRLTVT.

CDR3 loop: CAWKGLAGGNEQFF. The CDR3 nucleotides are TGTGCCTGGAAGGGGCTAGCGGGAGGGAATGAGCAGTTCTTC. The chain links TRBV30 to TRBJ2-1; 12 bases map to TRBD2. Germline assignment: CDR1 GTSNPN and CDR2 SVGIG (reference sequence). CDR3 length: 14 residues. Trimming took 4 bases from V and 7 from J; bases not matched to a gene: 5. Supplemented by reference TRBV30 and TRBJ2-1, the full variable domain reads SQTIHQWPATLVQPVGSPLSLECTVEGTSNPNLYWYRQAAGRGLQLLFYSVGIGQISSEVPQNLSASRPQDRQFILSSKKLLLSDSGFYLCAWKGLAGGNEQFFGPGTRLTVL.

This clonotype was observed a few times. The chain couples TRBV25-1 to TRBJ1-6, with D perhaps TRBD1 (6 bases). The CDR3 contains 15 residues. V lost 10 bases, J lost 2 bases, and 15 bases lay in between. CDR1 is MGHDK and CDR2 is SYGVNS in the germline V gene. CDR3 DNA sequence: TGTGCCACAGCATCACAGGGACCCTATAATTCACCCCTCCACTTT. Translated, it gives CATASQGPYNSPLHF. The full variable domain, its missing parts supplied by reference TRBV25-1 and TRBJ1-6, is EADIYQTPRYLVIGTGKKITLECSQTMGHDKMYWYQQDPGMELHLIHYSYGVNSTEKGDLSSESTVSRIRTEHFPLTLESARPSHTSQYLCATASQGPYNSPLHFGNGTRLTVT.

This clonotype was detected ten times or more. The V gene is TRBV6-1, the J gene TRBJ2-5; 12 nucleotides align to TRBD2. With V trimmed by 5 bases and J by 1 base, 5 bases remained unmatched. The CDR3 length is 16 residues. The germline CDR1 and CDR2 sequences are MNHNS and SASEGT. CDR3 sequence reads: CASSPLAGGIQETQYF. CDR3 in DNA: TGTGCCAGCAGTCCTCTAGCGGGAGGGATCCAAGAGACCCAGTACTTC.

In its sample, this clonotype was seen a few times. The J gene is TRBJ2-3, the V gene TRBV12-3 or TRBV12-4; no reliable D call. This CDR3 has 16 residues. The V gene lost 6 bases and the J gene lost 3 bases, with 19 bases spanning the gap. CDR3 sequence reads: CASSGLFGIGTDTQYF. In DNA, the CDR3 is TGTGCCAGCAGCGGCCTTTTTGGGATAGGGACAGATACGCAGTATTTT.

This clonotype has at least ten counts. The V gene is TRBV20-1, the J gene TRBJ1-1; perhaps TRBD1 as D (6 bases). CDR3 length equals 13 residues. Germline values: CDR1 DFQATT, CDR2 SNEGSKA (reference sequence). The V end lost 5 bases, the J end lost 2 bases, and 12 bases lay between the germline ends. The CDR3, as DNA: TGCAGTGCTTGGACAGATTCTAACACTGAAGCTTTCTTT. This translates into CSAWTDSNTEAFF.

The chain combines TRBV14 with TRBJ1-4, with a possible D match to TRBD1 (6 bases). Germline lookup yields CDR1 SGHDN and CDR2 FVKESK. The V end was cut by 2 bases, the J end by 8 bases, with 15 bases between. The CDR3 length is 15 residues. CDR3 residues: CASSQSGRGQEKLFF. The CDR3 DNA sequence: TGTGCCAGCAGCCAATCGGGCAGGGGTCAGGAAAAACTGTTTTTT.

This clonotype was counted a few times. V and J are TRBV12-3 or TRBV12-4 and TRBJ2-7; D remains ambiguous. The V gene lost 6 bases and the J gene lost 2 bases, with 14 bases spanning the gap. The CDR3 covers 14 residues. CDR3 in amino acids: CASSLDRKAYEQYF. CDR3 DNA: TGTGCCAGCAGCCTGGATAGGAAAGCCTACGAGCAGTACTTC.

Only a few counts were recorded for this clonotype. Written as DNA, the CDR3 is TGTGCCAGCAGCCCCTTGACTAATGAAAAACTGTTTTTT. It codes for CASSPLTNEKLFF. The J gene is TRBJ1-4, the V gene TRBV28; D is unresolved. V was trimmed by 6 bases and J by 2 bases, leaving 7 bases between them. This CDR3 has 13 residues. Germline CDR1 is MDHEN and CDR2 is SYDVKM.

This rearrangement joins TRBV7-2 to TRBJ2-7; 8 positions match TRBD1. CDR1 SGHTA and CDR2 FQGNSA come from the germline V gene. The CDR3 length is 14 residues. The J segment lost 3 bases and the V segment lost 5 bases, leaving 6 bases of the junction unmatched. In nucleotides, the CDR3 is TGTGCCAGCAGCCGCGACAGGGGAAACTACGAGCAGTACTTC. Its protein product is CASSRDRGNYEQYF.

This clonotype came up a few times. The chain employs TRBV5-1 and TRBJ1-4; possibly TRBD1 for D (5 bases). CDR1 is SGHRS and CDR2 is YFSETQ in the germline V gene. With 4 bases removed from V and 7 bases from J, the gap between germline ends came to 17 bases. CDR3 size: 15 residues. The CDR3 is CASSPARGTSEKLFF. In DNA form, the CDR3 reads TGCGCCAGCAGCCCGGCCCGTGGGACGAGTGAAAAACTGTTTTTT.

This clonotype was detected a few times. The chain has TRBV7-2 and TRBJ2-7; D is undetermined. CDR3 length: 13 amino acids. Germline lookup yields CDR1 SGHTA and CDR2 FQGNSA. V dropped 1 base and J dropped 3 bases, with 7 bases sitting between them. This CDR3 is CASSLDPGYEQYF. The CDR3 DNA is TGTGCCAGCAGCTTAGACCCCGGCTACGAGCAGTACTTC.

This clonotype was seen only a few times. The chain couples TRBV14 to TRBJ2-1; no clear D. Germline assignment: CDR1 SGHDN and CDR2 FVKESK. There are 14 residues in the CDR3. The ends were cut back, 0 bases at V and 9 bases at J, with 12 bases in the middle. The CDR3 DNA is TGTGCCAGCAGCCAAGAAGTTGGTCTTGTTGAGCAGTTCTTC. Translated: CASSQEVGLVEQFF.

The rearrangement uses TRBV5-4 and TRBJ2-3; 13 nucleotides align to TRBD2. CDR1 SGHNT and CDR2 YYREEE come from the germline V gene (reference sequence). The CDR3 extends over 19 amino acids. The junction had 7 bases not matched to a gene; V was cut back by 0 bases and J by 0 bases. The CDR3 protein is CASSLGGLAGYLSTDTQYF. CDR3 DNA sequence: TGTGCCAGCAGCTTGGGGGGACTAGCGGGGTACCTTAGCACAGATACGCAGTATTTT.

The chain links TRBV10-3 to TRBJ2-7, with 7 bases that match TRBD1. Per the germline V gene, CDR1 is ENHRY and CDR2 is SYGVKD. CDR3 size: 14 residues. The V and J ends lost 7 bases and 1 base, in that order; junction bases with no gene match: 7. CDR3 loop: CAINTRDSSYEQYF. In DNA, the CDR3 is TGTGCCATCAATACCCGGGACAGTTCCTACGAGCAGTACTTC.

This clonotype was counted between two and nine times. The V call is TRBV2, the J call TRBJ2-5; unclear D gene. Germline values: CDR1 SNHLY, CDR2 FYNNEI. This CDR3 is 11 amino acids long. The V end was cut by 6 bases, the J end by 9 bases, with 11 bases between. Here the CDR3 reads CASSSSPAQYF. The CDR3 coding sequence is TGTGCCAGCAGCTCGTCCCCCGCCCAGTACTTC.

There are a few counts of this clonotype. The chain links TRBV9 to TRBJ2-3; 9 nucleotides line up with TRBD2. The CDR3 extends over 17 amino acids. With 0 bases clipped from V and 5 bases from J, the junction kept 10 bases outside the gene matches. CDR1 and CDR2 (germline): SGDLS, YYNGEE. The CDR3 region is CASSVGSLAGGGDTQYF. The CDR3 DNA sequence: TGTGCCAGCAGCGTAGGATCTTTGGCGGGAGGGGGAGATACGCAGTATTTT. The whole variable domain, filled in from reference TRBV9 and TRBJ2-3, reads DSGVTQTPKHLITATGQRVTLRCSPRSGDLSVYWYQQSLDQGLQFLIQYYNGEERAKGNILERFSAQQFPDLHSELNLSSLELGDSALYFCASSVGSLAGGGDTQYFGPGTRLTVL.

The chain is built from TRBV18 and TRBJ2-7, with D possibly matching TRBD1 (6 bases). The CDR3 contains 14 residues. The V and J ends lost 4 bases and 3 bases respectively, with 13 bases between them. From germline, CDR1 is KGHSH and CDR2 LQKENI. The CDR3 DNA sequence: TGTGCCAGCTCACACACACAGGGAAGCTACGAGCAGTACTTC. Protein product: CASSHTQGSYEQYF. The variable domain in full, completed from reference TRBV18 and TRBJ2-7, reads NAGVMQNPRHLVRRRGQEARLRCSPMKGHSHVYWYRQLPEEGLKFMVYLQKENIIDESGMPKERFSAEFPKEGPSILRIQQVVRGDSAAYFCASSHTQGSYEQYFGPGTRLTVT.